This T cell receptor beta chain was obtained from a study of blood T cell repertoires in COVID-19. On the study more broadly: The United States, Italy and Spain supplied acute and convalescent COVID-19 samples. Nucleic acid was either cDNA or gDNA, and it came from T cells, B-cell-depleted T cells, or PBMCs.

V shed 6 bases, J shed 4 bases, and the junction held 4 bases outside the gene matches. This CDR3 comprises 13 residues. As processed by the authors: Estimation of nucleated cell counts relied on the amplification of reference gene primers. Sequencing was performed with immunoSEQ multiplex PCR; in TCRdb, only in-frame clones are kept and a portion is missing. That table furnishes V, J and clone size, whereas the DNA furnished D and trimming. The sample includes about 280,000 clones, 75% to 90% seen only once; the top ten take 2.2%. This clonotype was sampled from a woman aged 45-59 years who had recovered from COVID-19. V usage is TRBV12-3 or TRBV12-4 and J usage is TRBJ2-7; 9 bases fit TRBD1. The specimen was peripheral blood. Written as DNA, the CDR3 is TGTGCCAGCAGGACAGGGGGAGGGTACGAGCAGTACTTC. Its translation: CASRTGGGYEQYF.